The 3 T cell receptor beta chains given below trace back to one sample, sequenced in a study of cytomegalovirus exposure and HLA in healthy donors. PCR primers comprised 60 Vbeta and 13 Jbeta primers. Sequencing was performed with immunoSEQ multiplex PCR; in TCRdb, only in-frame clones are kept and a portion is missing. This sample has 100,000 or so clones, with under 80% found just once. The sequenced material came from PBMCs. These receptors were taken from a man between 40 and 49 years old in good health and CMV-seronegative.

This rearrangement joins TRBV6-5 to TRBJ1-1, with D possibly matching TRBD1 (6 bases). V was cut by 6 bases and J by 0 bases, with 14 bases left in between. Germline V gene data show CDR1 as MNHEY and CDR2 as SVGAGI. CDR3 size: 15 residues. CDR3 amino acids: CASRYREHMNTEAFF. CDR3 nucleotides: TGTGCCAGCAGGTACAGGGAGCACATGAACACTGAAGCTTTCTTT.

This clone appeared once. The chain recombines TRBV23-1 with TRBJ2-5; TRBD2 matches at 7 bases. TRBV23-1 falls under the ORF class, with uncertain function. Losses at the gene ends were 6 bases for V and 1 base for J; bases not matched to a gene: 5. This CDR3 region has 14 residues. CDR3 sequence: CASSPGLIQETQYF. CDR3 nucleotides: TGCGCCAGCAGCCCGGGACTAATCCAAGAGACCCAGTACTTC.

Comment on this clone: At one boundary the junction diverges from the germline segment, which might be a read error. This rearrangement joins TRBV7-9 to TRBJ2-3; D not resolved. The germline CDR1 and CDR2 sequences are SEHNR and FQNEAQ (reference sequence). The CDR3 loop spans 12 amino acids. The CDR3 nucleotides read TGTTCCAGCAGCCCCAACACAGATACGCAGTATTTT. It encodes CSSSPNTDTQYF.